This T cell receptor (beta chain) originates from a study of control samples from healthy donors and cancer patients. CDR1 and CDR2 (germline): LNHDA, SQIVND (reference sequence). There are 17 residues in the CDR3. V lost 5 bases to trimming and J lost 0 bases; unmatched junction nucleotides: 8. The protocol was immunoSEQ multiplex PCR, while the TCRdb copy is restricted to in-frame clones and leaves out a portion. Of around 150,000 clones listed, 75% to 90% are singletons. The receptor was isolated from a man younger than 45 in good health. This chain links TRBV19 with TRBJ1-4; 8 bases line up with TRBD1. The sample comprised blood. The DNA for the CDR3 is TGTGCCAGTAGTCCCCGAGACAGGGGCGCAACTAATGAAAAACTGTTTTTT. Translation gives CASSPRDRGATNEKLFF.